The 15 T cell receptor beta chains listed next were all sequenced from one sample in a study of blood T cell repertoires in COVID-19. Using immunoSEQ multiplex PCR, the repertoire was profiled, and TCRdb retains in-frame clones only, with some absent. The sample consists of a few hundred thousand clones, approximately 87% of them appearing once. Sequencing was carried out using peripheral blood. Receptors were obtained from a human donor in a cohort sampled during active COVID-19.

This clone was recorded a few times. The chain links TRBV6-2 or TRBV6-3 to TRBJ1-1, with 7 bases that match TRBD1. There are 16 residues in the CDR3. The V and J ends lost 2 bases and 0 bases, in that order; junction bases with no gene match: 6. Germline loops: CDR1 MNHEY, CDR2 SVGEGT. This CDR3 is CASSYLQGVLNTEAFF. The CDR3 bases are TGTGCCAGCAGTTACCTCCAGGGGGTGTTGAACACTGAAGCTTTCTTT.

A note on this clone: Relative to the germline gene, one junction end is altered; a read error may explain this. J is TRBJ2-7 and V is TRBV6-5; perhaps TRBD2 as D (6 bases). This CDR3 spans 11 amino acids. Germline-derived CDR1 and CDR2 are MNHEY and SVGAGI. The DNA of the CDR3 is TGTGCCAGCGATAGACCCGGGACTTTAAACTTC. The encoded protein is CASDRPGTLNF.

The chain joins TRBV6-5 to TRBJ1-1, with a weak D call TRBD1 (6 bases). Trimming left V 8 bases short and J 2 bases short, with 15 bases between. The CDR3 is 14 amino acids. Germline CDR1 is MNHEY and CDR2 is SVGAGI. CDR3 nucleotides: TGTGCCAGCGTCCGTGGGGGGGGCAACACTGAAGCTTTCTTT. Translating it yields CASVRGGGNTEAFF.

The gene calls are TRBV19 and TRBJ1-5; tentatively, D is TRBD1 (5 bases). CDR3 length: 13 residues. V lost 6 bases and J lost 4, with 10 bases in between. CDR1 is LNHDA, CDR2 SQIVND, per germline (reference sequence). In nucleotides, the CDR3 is TGTGCCAGTAGCGATCAGGGAAATCAGCCCCAGCATTTT. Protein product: CASSDQGNQPQHF.

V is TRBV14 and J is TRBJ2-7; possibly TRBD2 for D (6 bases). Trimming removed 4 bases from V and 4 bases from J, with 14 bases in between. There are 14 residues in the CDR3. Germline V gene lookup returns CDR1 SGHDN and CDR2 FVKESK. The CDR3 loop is CASSPMGLIYEQYF. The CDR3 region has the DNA TGTGCCAGCAGCCCAATGGGACTGATTTACGAGCAGTACTTC.

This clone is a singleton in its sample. CDR3 in amino acids: CASSLRGQGAETQYF. The CDR3 bases are TGTGCCAGCAGTTTAAGGGGACAGGGGGCTGAGACCCAGTACTTC. V gene TRBV28 combines with J gene TRBJ2-5; 12 positions match TRBD1. CDR1 and CDR2 from the germline V gene are MDHEN and SYDVKM. The CDR3 length is 15 residues. J was trimmed by 5 bases and V by 2 bases; bases with no gene match: 3.

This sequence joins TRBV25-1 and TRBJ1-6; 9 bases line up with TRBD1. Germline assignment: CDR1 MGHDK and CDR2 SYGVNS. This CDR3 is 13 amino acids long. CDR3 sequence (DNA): TGTGCTTCCGGGGACAGGGTTGATTCACCCCTCCACTTT. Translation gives CASGDRVDSPLHF. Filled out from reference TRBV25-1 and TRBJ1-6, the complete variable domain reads EADIYQTPRYLVIGTGKKITLECSQTMGHDKMYWYQQDPGMELHLIHYSYGVNSTEKGDLSSESTVSRIRTEHFPLTLESARPSHTSQYLCASGDRVDSPLHFGNGTRLTVT.

In DNA, the CDR3 is TGTGCCAGTAGTAGCGGGGGGGCTTTGAATGAGCAGTTCTTC. Residues: CASSSGGALNEQFF. The chain carries TRBV19 and TRBJ2-1; TRBD2 aligns across 9 bases. The CDR3 has 14 residues. The trim removed 4 bases at V and 7 bases at J, leaving 5 bases unmatched. Germline CDR1 and CDR2: LNHDA and SQIVND (reference sequence).

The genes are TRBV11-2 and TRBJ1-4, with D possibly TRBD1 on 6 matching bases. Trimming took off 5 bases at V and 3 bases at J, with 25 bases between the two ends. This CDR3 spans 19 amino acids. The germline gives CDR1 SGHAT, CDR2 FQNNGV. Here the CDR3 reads CASSPRGGQGLAPNEKLFF. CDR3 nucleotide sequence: TGTGCCAGCAGCCCCCGCGGGGGGCAGGGTCTCGCCCCTAATGAAAAACTGTTTTTT. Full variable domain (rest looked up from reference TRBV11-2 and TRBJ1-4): EAGVAQSPRYKIIEKRQSVAFWCNPISGHATLYWYQQILGQGPKLLIQFQNNGVVDDSQLPKDRFSAERLKGVDSTLKIQPAKLEDSAVYLCASSPRGGQGLAPNEKLFFGSGTQLSVL.

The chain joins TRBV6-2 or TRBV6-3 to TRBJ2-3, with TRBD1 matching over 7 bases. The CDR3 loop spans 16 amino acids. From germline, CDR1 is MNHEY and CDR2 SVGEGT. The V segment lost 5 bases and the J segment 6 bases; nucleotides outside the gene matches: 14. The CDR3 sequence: CASSNTGERVADTQYF. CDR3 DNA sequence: TGTGCCAGCAGTAACACAGGGGAGAGGGTTGCCGATACGCAGTATTTT.

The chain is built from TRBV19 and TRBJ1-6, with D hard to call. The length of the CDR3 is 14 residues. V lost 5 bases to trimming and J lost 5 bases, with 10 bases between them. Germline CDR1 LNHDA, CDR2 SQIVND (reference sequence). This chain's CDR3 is CASSWNRDNSPLHF. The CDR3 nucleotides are TGTGCCAGTAGTTGGAACAGAGATAATTCACCCCTCCACTTT.

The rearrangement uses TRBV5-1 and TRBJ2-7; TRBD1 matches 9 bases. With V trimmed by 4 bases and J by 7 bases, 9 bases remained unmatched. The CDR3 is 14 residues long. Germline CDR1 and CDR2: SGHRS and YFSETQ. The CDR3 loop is CASSPTGQGWEQYF. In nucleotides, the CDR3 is TGCGCCAGCAGCCCGACAGGACAGGGGTGGGAGCAGTACTTC.

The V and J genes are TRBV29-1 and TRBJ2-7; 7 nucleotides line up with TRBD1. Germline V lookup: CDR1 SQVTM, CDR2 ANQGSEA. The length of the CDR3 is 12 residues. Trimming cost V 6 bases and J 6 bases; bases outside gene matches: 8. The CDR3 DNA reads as TGCAGCGTAACCAGGGGGTTCCTCGAGCAGTACTTC. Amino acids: CSVTRGFLEQYF.

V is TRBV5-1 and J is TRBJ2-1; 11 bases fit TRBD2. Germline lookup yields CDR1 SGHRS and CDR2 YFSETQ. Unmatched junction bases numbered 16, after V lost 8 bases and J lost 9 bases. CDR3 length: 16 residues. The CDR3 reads CASKTIAGGPFLEQFF. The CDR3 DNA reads TGCGCCAGTAAAACAATAGCGGGAGGGCCCTTTCTTGAGCAGTTCTTC. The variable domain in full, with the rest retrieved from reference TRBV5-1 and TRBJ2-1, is KAGVTQTPRYLIKTRGQQVTLSCSPISGHRSVSWYQQTPGQGLQFLFEYFSETQRNKGNFPGRFSGRQFSNSRSEMNVSTLELGDSALYLCASKTIAGGPFLEQFFGPGTRLTVL.

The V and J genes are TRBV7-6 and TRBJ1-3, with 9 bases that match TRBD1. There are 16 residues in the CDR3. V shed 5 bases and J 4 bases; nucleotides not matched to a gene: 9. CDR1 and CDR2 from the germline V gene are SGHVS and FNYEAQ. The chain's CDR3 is CASSGTTGGRGNTIYF. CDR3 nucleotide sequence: TGTGCCAGCAGCGGAACCACAGGGGGCAGAGGAAACACCATATATTTT.